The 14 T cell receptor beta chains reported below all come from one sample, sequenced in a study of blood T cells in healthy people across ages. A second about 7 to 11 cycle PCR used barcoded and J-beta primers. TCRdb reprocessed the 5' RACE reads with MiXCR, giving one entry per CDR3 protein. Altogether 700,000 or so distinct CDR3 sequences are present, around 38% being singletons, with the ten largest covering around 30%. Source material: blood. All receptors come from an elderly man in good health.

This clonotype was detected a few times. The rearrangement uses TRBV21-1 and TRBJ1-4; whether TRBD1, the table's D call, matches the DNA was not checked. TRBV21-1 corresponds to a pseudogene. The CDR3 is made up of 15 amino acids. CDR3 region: CASSINAGNNEKLFF. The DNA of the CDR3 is TGTGCCAGCAGCATCAACGCAGGGAATAATGAAAAACTGTTTTTT.

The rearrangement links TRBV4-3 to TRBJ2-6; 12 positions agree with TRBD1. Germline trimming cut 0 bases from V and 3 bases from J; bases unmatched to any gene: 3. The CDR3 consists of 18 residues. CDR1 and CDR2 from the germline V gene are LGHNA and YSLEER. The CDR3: CASSQDGTGGIGANVLTF. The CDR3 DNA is TGCGCCAGCAGCCAAGACGGGACAGGGGGCATTGGGGCCAACGTCCTGACTTTC.

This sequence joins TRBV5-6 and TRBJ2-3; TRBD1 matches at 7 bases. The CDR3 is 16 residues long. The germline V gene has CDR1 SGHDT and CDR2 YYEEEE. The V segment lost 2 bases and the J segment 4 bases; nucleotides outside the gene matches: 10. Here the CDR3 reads CASSFPTGPGPDTQYF. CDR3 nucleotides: TGTGCCAGCAGCTTCCCGACAGGGCCCGGCCCAGATACGCAGTATTTT.

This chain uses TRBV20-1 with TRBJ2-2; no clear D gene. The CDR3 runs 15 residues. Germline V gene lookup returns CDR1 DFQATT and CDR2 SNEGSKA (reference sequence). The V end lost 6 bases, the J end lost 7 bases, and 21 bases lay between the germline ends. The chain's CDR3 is CSAAGALGSLGELFF. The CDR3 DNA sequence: TGCAGTGCGGCAGGAGCCTTGGGGTCACTCGGGGAGCTGTTTTTT.

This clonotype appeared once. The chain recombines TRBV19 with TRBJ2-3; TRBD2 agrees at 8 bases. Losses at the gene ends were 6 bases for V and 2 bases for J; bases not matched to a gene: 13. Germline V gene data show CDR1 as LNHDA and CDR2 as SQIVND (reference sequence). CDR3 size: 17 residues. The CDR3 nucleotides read TGTGCCAGTAGCCACATCAGAGTAGCGGGGCCCACAGATACGCAGTATTTT. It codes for CASSHIRVAGPTDTQYF. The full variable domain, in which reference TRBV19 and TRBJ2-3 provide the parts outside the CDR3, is DGGITQSPKYLFRKEGQNVTLSCEQNLNHDAMYWYRQDPGQGLRLIYYSQIVNDFQKGDIAEGYSVSREKKESFPLTVTSAQKNPTAFYLCASSHIRVAGPTDTQYFGPGTRLTVL.

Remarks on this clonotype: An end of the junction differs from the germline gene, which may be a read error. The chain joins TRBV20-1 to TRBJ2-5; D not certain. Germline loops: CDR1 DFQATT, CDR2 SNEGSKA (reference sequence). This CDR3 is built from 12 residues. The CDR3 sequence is CSASPSQETRYF. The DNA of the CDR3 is TGCAGTGCTAGTCCCAGCCAAGAGACCCGGTACTTC.

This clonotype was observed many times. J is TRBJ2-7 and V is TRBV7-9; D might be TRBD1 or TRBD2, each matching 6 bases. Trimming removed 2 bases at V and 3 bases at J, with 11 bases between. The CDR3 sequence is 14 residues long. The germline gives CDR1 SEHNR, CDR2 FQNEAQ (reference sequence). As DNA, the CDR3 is TGTGCCAGCAGCTTAAAGGGGGGCAGCTACGAGCAGTACTTC. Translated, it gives CASSLKGGSYEQYF.

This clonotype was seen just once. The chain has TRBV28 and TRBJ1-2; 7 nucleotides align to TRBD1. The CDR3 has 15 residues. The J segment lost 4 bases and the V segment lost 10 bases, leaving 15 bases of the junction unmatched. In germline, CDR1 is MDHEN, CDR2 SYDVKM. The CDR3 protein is CATTRYRDSSYGYTF. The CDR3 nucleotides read TGTGCCACCACACGTTATCGGGACAGCTCCTATGGCTACACCTTC.

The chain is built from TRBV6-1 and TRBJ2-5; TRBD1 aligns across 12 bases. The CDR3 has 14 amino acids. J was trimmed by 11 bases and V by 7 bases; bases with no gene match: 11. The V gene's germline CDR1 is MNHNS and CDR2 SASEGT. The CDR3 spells CASIRDRGRGEQYF. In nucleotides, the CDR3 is TGTGCCAGCATCAGGGACAGGGGGCGCGGGGAGCAGTACTTC.

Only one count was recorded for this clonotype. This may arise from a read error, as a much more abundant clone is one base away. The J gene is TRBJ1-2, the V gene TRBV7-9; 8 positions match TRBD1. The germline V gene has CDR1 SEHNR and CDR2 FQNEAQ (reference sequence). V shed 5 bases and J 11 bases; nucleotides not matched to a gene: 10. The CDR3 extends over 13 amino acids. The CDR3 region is CASSVSGTGEYTF. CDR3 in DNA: TGTGCCAGCAGCGTTTCCGGGACAGGTGAATACACCTTC.

The DNA for the CDR3 is TGTGCCAGCAGGTCCCCTACAGGGGCTGACACTGAAGCTTTCTTT. Translated, it gives CASRSPTGADTEAFF. The gene calls are TRBV6-6 and TRBJ1-1; 7 bases are shared with TRBD1. Trimming cost V 6 bases and J 3 bases; bases outside gene matches: 10. CDR1 and CDR2 (germline): MNHNY, SVGAGI (reference sequence). The length of the CDR3 is 15 residues.

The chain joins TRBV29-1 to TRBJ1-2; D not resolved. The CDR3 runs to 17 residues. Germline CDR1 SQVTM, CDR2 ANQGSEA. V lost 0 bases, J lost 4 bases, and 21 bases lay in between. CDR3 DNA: TGCAGCGTTGAAGATTTGATGGAGACGACTGGCCCCTATGGCTACACCTTC. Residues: CSVEDLMETTGPYGYTF.

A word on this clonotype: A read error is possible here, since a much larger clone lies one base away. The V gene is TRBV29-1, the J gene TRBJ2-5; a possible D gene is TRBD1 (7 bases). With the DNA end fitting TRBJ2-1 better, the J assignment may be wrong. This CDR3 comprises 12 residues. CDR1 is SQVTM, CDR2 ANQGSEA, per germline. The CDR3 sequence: CSVAVGGQTQFF. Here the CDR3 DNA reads TGCAGCGTTGCGGTGGGGGGACAGACCCAGTTCTTC.

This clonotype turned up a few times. CDR3 protein: CASSQLTSGSPGTQYF. The CDR3 DNA sequence: TGCGCCAGCAGCCAACTGACTAGCGGGAGTCCAGGGACCCAGTACTTC. The rearrangement links TRBV4-3 to TRBJ2-5, with 12 bases identical to TRBD2. The trim removed 2 bases at V and 7 bases at J, leaving 8 bases unmatched. The germline V gene has CDR1 LGHNA and CDR2 YSLEER. CDR3 length: 16 residues.